The 14 T cell receptor beta chains in this list originate from one sample, sequenced in a study of T cell repertoires in cytomegalovirus infection. Using its own MiXCR run on the reads, TCRdb lists one record per CDR3 protein. The table includes approximately 100,000 distinct CDR3 sequences, about 30% detected once. The antigens for these receptors are not known. This material consisted of CD8+ T cells from cultured PBMCs, taken from culture after CMV antigen stimulation. The receptors shown here come from a human donor in good health (CMV status not recorded). Some clones in this sample may be carry-over from other donors' samples.

This clonotype was counted a few times. This chain uses TRBV11-2 with TRBJ2-1; 8 nucleotides align to TRBD2. The CDR3 has 16 amino acids. Trimming cost V 2 bases and J 2 bases; bases outside gene matches: 5. The germline gives CDR1 SGHAT, CDR2 FQNNGV. The CDR3 DNA reads TGTGCCAGCAGCTTAACTAGCGGCTTCCCCTACAATGAGCAGTTCTTC. This translates into CASSLTSGFPYNEQFF.

A note on this clonotype: This CDR3 is missing its conserved last phenylalanine or tryptophan, likely due to a read error. The chain has TRBV9 and TRBJ1-2; TRBD1 matches 7 bases. The CDR3 covers 15 residues. Germline CDR1 reads SGDLS; CDR2 reads YYNGEE. Losses at the gene ends were 3 bases for V and 4 bases for J; bases not matched to a gene: 9. The CDR3 nucleotides read TGTGCCAGCAGCGGGGGGTCGGCAGGGGGCTATGGCTACACCTAC. Translating it yields CASSGGSAGGYGYTY.

Only one count was recorded for this clonotype. The chain's CDR3 is CASSLPRARDNEQFF. Here the CDR3 DNA reads TGTGCCAGCAGTTTACCCCGGGCCCGAGACAATGAGCAGTTCTTC. The chain uses TRBV28 and TRBJ2-1; D uncertain. The V and J ends lost 2 bases and 5 bases respectively, with 13 bases between them. The CDR3 runs to 15 residues. The germline V gene encodes CDR1 MDHEN and CDR2 SYDVKM.

The V and J genes are TRBV11-2 and TRBJ2-3, with D hard to call. The CDR3 extends over 13 amino acids. V lost 7 bases and J 4 bases, leaving 12 bases between the germline ends. Per the germline V gene, CDR1 is SGHAT and CDR2 is FQNNGV. CDR3 sequence: CASTTHGADTQYF. As DNA, the CDR3 is TGTGCCAGCACCACCCATGGGGCAGATACGCAGTATTTT.

This sequence joins TRBV19 and TRBJ1-5; D is unclear. In germline, CDR1 is LNHDA, CDR2 SQIVND (reference sequence). This CDR3 comprises 16 residues. The germline V and J ends were trimmed by 3 bases and 0 bases, with 12 bases remaining between them. The CDR3: CASSIGSIYSNQPQHF. In DNA, the CDR3 is TGTGCCAGTAGTATCGGGTCGATATATAGCAATCAGCCCCAGCATTTT. The entire variable domain, with the rest obtained from reference TRBV19 and TRBJ1-5, is as follows: DGGITQSPKYLFRKEGQNVTLSCEQNLNHDAMYWYRQDPGQGLRLIYYSQIVNDFQKGDIAEGYSVSREKKESFPLTVTSAQKNPTAFYLCASSIGSIYSNQPQHFGDGTRLSIL.

This clonotype was recorded many times. The chain links TRBV7-8 to TRBJ1-5; D is ambiguous. V lost 1 base and J lost 7, with 14 bases in between. From germline, CDR1 is SGHVS and CDR2 FQNEAQ. CDR3 size: 15 residues. As DNA, the CDR3 is TGTGCCAGCAGCTTAGAATGGTCCTCTGGCCAGCCCCAGCATTTT. Encoded protein: CASSLEWSSGQPQHF.

This clonotype was seen a few times. This chain uses TRBV4-1 with TRBJ1-4; D possibly corresponds to TRBD1 (5 bases). Trimming stripped 1 base from V and 8 bases from J, with 8 bases between. The CDR3 is made up of 13 amino acids. Germline V gene lookup returns CDR1 MGHRA and CDR2 YSYEKL. CDR3 sequence: CASSQGGEEKLFF. In nucleotides, the CDR3 is TGCGCCAGCAGCCAAGGAGGGGAGGAAAAACTGTTTTTT.

The sample holds many counts of this clonotype. The chain is built from TRBV7-9 and TRBJ2-7; the D gene could be TRBD1 or TRBD2 (5 bases each). Trimming pared 2 bases from V and 5 bases from J, leaving 16 bases between. From germline, CDR1 is SEHNR and CDR2 FQNEAQ (reference sequence). This CDR3 spans 15 amino acids. The CDR3, as DNA: TGTGCCAGCAGCTTAAGGTGGGGGAGCGGCCACGAGCAGTACTTC. Translated: CASSLRWGSGHEQYF. The whole variable domain, filled in from reference TRBV7-9 and TRBJ2-7, reads DTGVSQNPRHKITKRGQNVTFRCDPISEHNRLYWYRQTLGQGPEFLTYFQNEAQLEKSRLLSDRFSAERPKGSFSTLEIQRTEQGDSAMYLCASSLRWGSGHEQYFGPGTRLTVT.

The genes are TRBV25-1 and TRBJ2-2; TRBD2 agrees at 10 bases. Germline V gene sequence: CDR1 MGHDK, CDR2 SYGVNS. With V trimmed by 4 bases and J by 4 bases, 3 bases remained unmatched. The CDR3 sequence is 15 residues long. CDR3 nucleotide sequence: TGTGCCAGCAGTGCCGCTAGCGGGGGCACCGGGGAGCTGTTTTTT. Translating gives CASSAASGGTGELFF.

This rearrangement joins TRBV19 to TRBJ2-1; 7 bases match TRBD1. CDR1 and CDR2 (germline): LNHDA, SQIVND (reference sequence). Trimming cost V 4 bases and J 5 bases; bases outside gene matches: 5. The CDR3 totals 14 residues. Here the CDR3 reads CASSTTGANNEQFF. The CDR3 DNA follows: TGTGCCAGTAGTACCACAGGGGCGAACAATGAGCAGTTCTTC.

This chain joins TRBV28 and TRBJ1-5; 10 positions match TRBD1. V was pared by 7 bases and J by 5 bases, with 11 bases of the junction left unmatched. CDR1 is MDHEN, CDR2 SYDVKM, per germline. The CDR3 totals 16 residues. CDR3 protein: CASKPGDRGADQPQHF. CDR3 DNA sequence: TGTGCCAGCAAACCGGGGGACAGGGGAGCGGATCAGCCCCAGCATTTT.

The rearrangement links TRBV6-2 or TRBV6-3 to TRBJ2-3; D not certain. Trimming removed 2 bases at V and 5 bases at J, with 20 bases between. Germline CDR1 is MNHEY and CDR2 is SVGEGT. There are 17 residues in the CDR3. This CDR3 is CASSYLPGSNWEDTQYF. As DNA, the CDR3 is TGTGCCAGCAGTTACCTCCCCGGATCGAATTGGGAAGATACGCAGTATTTT.

This chain connects TRBV7-8 to TRBJ2-3; D perhaps matches TRBD2 (5 bases). Trimming took off 10 bases at V and 5 bases at J, with 10 bases between the two ends. Germline CDR1 is SGHVS and CDR2 is FQNEAQ. The CDR3 length is 11 residues. DNA for the CDR3: TGTGCCACCCGGGCGGGAGATACGCAGTATTTT. Translation gives CATRAGDTQYF. Complete variable domain (other parts from reference TRBV7-8 and TRBJ2-3): GAGVSQSPRYKVAKRGQDVALRCDPISGHVSLFWYQQALGQGPEFLTYFQNEAQLDKSGLPSDRFFAERPEGSVSTLKIQRTQQEDSAVYLCATRAGDTQYFGPGTRLTVL.

The chain uses TRBV7-3 and TRBJ2-2; TRBD1 aligns across 8 bases. After removal of 2 bases from V and 6 bases from J, the junction contained 5 bases not matched to a gene. Per germline, CDR1 SGHTA and CDR2 FQGTGA. The CDR3 has 15 residues. The CDR3: CASSLQGAISGELFF. For the CDR3, the DNA is TGTGCCAGCAGCTTACAGGGGGCGATTTCCGGGGAGCTGTTTTTT.